The 10 T cell receptor beta chains given below trace back to one sample, sequenced in a study of beta chain features in type 1 diabetes. Their antigens are not known. Points from the study as a whole: TCRB CDR3s from Type 1 diabetes patients were moderately but significantly shorter in all four CD4+ subsets.

Reverse transcription of all isolated RNA meant that expressed TCRB transcripts were sequenced. Clones were sequenced by immunoSEQ multiplex PCR, and TCRdb holds only the in-frame ones, with some missing. In the table there are some 330,000 clones, around 12% of which are singletons. The sequencing sample was made of naive CD4+ T cells from blood. The origin of the receptors is a woman aged 18-35 years with type 1 diabetes.

The rearrangement links TRBV4-3 to TRBJ2-5; a weak D match, TRBD2 (6 bases). In germline, CDR1 is LGHNA, CDR2 YSLEER. The V and J ends lost 0 bases and 4 bases respectively, with 15 bases between them. The CDR3 extends over 16 amino acids. Here the CDR3 reads CASSQEGGLMGETQYF. The CDR3 nucleotides are TGCGCCAGCAGCCAAGAGGGGGGATTAATGGGAGAGACCCAGTACTTC.

This clone was seen more than once but under ten times. The rearrangement links TRBV19 to TRBJ1-2; no clear D. In germline, CDR1 is LNHDA, CDR2 SQIVND (reference sequence). Deletions cut 5 bases from V and 3 bases from J, with 10 bases between. CDR3 size: 13 residues. The CDR3 region has the DNA TGTGCCAGTAGTTTCGACTTTGACTATGGCTACACCTTC. Protein sequence: CASSFDFDYGYTF.

This clone came up a few times. The chain joins TRBV6-5 to TRBJ2-7; 7 nucleotides line up with TRBD1. This CDR3 region has 15 residues. The V gene's germline CDR1 is MNHEY and CDR2 SVGAGI. The ends lost 2 bases at V and 3 bases at J; junction bases unmatched: 7. The CDR3 is CASSYAGTVNYEQYF. In nucleotides, the CDR3 is TGTGCCAGCAGTTACGCCGGGACAGTAAACTACGAGCAGTACTTC.

This clone was counted between two and nine times. This chain links TRBV14 with TRBJ2-3; tentative D call: TRBD1 (6 bases). Trimming stripped 7 bases from V and 2 bases from J, with 13 bases between. From germline, CDR1 is SGHDN and CDR2 FVKESK. This CDR3 region has 14 residues. The CDR3 DNA is TGTGCCAGCAAGTCCGGACAGTTCACAGATACGCAGTATTTT. Residues: CASKSGQFTDTQYF.

The J gene is TRBJ2-7, the V gene TRBV30, with D perhaps TRBD2 (6 bases). CDR3 size: 14 residues. Trimming cost V 3 bases and J 2 bases, with 14 bases left between them. Per germline, CDR1 GTSNPN and CDR2 SVGIG (reference sequence). The chain's CDR3 is CAWREGTGTYEQYF. The CDR3 DNA is TGTGCCTGGAGGGAGGGAACAGGAACCTACGAGCAGTACTTC.

The rearrangement joins TRBV5-6 to TRBJ2-3; no clear D. From germline, CDR1 is SGHDT and CDR2 YYEEEE. The length of the CDR3 is 14 residues. Trimming took off 6 bases at V and 4 bases at J, with 15 bases between the two ends. Here the CDR3 DNA reads TGTGCCAGCAACGAAATCCCCGGGTCAGATACGCAGTATTTT. Its translation is CASNEIPGSDTQYF.

The chain recombines TRBV29-1 with TRBJ2-3; D gene ambiguous. Germline V gene sequence: CDR1 SQVTM, CDR2 ANQGSEA. V dropped 3 bases and J dropped 6 bases, with 16 bases sitting between them. The CDR3 covers 14 residues. The CDR3 loop reads CSVESLLASDTQYF. The CDR3, as DNA: TGCAGCGTTGAGTCCCTGCTTGCGTCCGATACGCAGTATTTT.

This chain uses TRBV16 with TRBJ1-1; 8 positions match TRBD1. There are 15 residues in the CDR3. Germline V gene lookup returns CDR1 KGHSY and CDR2 FQNENV. V shed 2 bases and J 1 base; nucleotides not matched to a gene: 3. DNA for the CDR3: TGTGCCAGCAGCCAAACCGGGACAGGGAACACTGAAGCTTTCTTT. This encodes CASSQTGTGNTEAFF.

The chain couples TRBV7-8 to TRBJ1-1; 11 bases align to TRBD1. V dropped 5 bases and J dropped 5; count of bases not matched to a gene: 13. The CDR3 loop spans 17 amino acids. Germline lookup yields CDR1 SGHVS and CDR2 FQNEAQ. CDR3: CASSQRPRTGGQTEAFF. Here the CDR3 DNA reads TGTGCCAGCAGCCAACGCCCGCGGACAGGGGGCCAAACTGAAGCTTTCTTT.

This clone was counted between two and nine times. This chain connects TRBV5-6 to TRBJ1-6; D is uncertain. This CDR3 is 14 amino acids long. V gave up 2 bases and J gave up 7 bases, with 10 bases separating them. The germline CDR1 and CDR2 sequences are SGHDT and YYEEEE. CDR3 DNA: TGTGCCAGCAGCTTCGGAGAGGCCAATTCACCCCTCCACTTT. This translates into CASSFGEANSPLHF.